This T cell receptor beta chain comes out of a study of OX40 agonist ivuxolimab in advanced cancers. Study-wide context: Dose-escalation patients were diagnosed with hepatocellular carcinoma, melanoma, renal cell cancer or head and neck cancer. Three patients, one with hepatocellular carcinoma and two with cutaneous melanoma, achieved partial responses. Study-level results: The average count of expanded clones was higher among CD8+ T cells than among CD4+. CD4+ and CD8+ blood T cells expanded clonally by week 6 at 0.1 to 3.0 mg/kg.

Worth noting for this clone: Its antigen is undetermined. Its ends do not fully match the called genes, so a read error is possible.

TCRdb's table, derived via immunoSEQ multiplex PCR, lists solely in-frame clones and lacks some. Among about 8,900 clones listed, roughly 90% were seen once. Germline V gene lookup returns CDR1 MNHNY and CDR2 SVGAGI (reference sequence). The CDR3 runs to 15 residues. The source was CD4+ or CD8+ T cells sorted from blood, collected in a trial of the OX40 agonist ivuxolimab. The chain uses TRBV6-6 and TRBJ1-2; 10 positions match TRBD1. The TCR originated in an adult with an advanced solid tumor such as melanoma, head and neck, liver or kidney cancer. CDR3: CASSHSTGGNYGYTF. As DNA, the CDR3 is TGTGCCAGCAGTCACTCGACAGGGGGCAACTATGGCTACACCTTC.